The clone carrying this T cell receptor (beta chain) has a single count. V lost 5 bases, J lost 7 bases, and 21 bases lay in between. Looked up from germline, CDR1 is GTSNPN and CDR2 is SVGIG (reference sequence). CDR3 length equals 15 residues. Authors' methods: Amplification of reference gene primers provided the estimated nucleated cell counts. Sequencing used immunoSEQ multiplex PCR; TCRdb keeps in-frame clones, though not all of them. V, J and clone size are those of that table, while D and trimming were read from the DNA. The repertoire holds tens of thousands of clones, roughly 78% seen once, with more than 20% in the top ten. This sample was included in a study of blood T cell repertoires in COVID-19. Turning to the study itself: From the United States, Italy and Spain came samples of acute and convalescent COVID-19. T cells, B-cell-depleted T cells, or PBMCs supplied cDNA or gDNA.

The sample comprised peripheral blood. This TCR derives from a boy younger than 10 with active or convalescent COVID-19. The V call is TRBV30, the J call TRBJ2-1; perhaps TRBD1 as D (6 bases). CDR3 loop: CAWVGHPTTWNEQFF. Written as DNA, the CDR3 is TGTGCCTGGGTGGGACATCCTACCACCTGGAATGAGCAGTTCTTC.